This TCR beta chain was observed in a study of blood T cell repertoires in COVID-19. The V gene's germline CDR1 is PRHDT and CDR2 FYEKMQ (reference sequence). There are 15 residues in the CDR3. The V end lost 5 bases, the J end lost 1 base, and 13 bases lay between the germline ends. Sequencing used immunoSEQ multiplex PCR; TCRdb keeps in-frame clones, though not all of them. This table has 60,000 to 70,000 clones, about 86% appearing once. The source of this sequence is a man in his forties or fifties with active COVID-19. Sequencing used peripheral blood. The chain links TRBV13 to TRBJ2-3, with D tentatively TRBD2 (6 bases). The CDR3 loop is CASSPGVYGTDTQYF. The CDR3 DNA follows: TGTGCCAGCAGCCCGGGGGTGTACGGCACAGATACGCAGTATTTT.